These T cell receptor beta chains were read from a single sample in a study of T cells in localized non-small cell lung cancer. Repertoires were generated with immunoSEQ multiplex PCR, while TCRdb's copy carries only in-frame clones and drops some. The sample consists of 59,000 or so clones, more than 85% of them appearing once. Source: peripheral blood, taken before any cancer treatment. The receptors derive from a man aged 40 to 75 with stage I lung adenocarcinoma. Each CDR3 is given with its conserved first and last residue. Each record gives: CDR3 protein, CDR3 DNA, V gene, clone size, J gene, D gene. The D gene is left open where the match is weak. Rows may omit the clone size; those that give it use once, few, many or a size class.

CDR3 protein: CASSFLTGGSDEQYF; CDR3 DNA: TGCGCCAGCAGCTTTTTGACAGGGGGCTCTGACGAGCAGTACTTC; V gene: TRBV5-1; clone size: NA; J gene: TRBJ2-7; D gene: TRBD1
CDR3 protein: CATSRDWDSGNQPQHF; CDR3 DNA: TGTGCCACCAGCAGAGATTGGGATTCGGGCAATCAGCCCCAGCATTTT; V gene: TRBV15; clone size: NA; J gene: TRBJ1-5; D gene: NA
CDR3 protein: CAWKTQNRNSPLHF; CDR3 DNA: TGTGCCTGGAAAACACAGAACCGTAATTCACCCCTCCACTTT; V gene: TRBV30; clone size: few; J gene: TRBJ1-6; D gene: NA
CDR3 protein: CASSPGWDEKLFF; CDR3 DNA: TGCGCCAGCAGTCCGGGCTGGGATGAAAAACTGTTTTTT; V gene: TRBV10-2; clone size: NA; J gene: TRBJ1-4; D gene: NA
CDR3 protein: CASSLRLAGAYEQYF; CDR3 DNA: TGTGCCAGCAGCTTGAGACTAGCGGGAGCCTACGAGCAGTACTTC; V gene: TRBV5-8; clone size: NA; J gene: TRBJ2-7; D gene: TRBD2
CDR3 protein: CASRKWLADLNEQFF; CDR3 DNA: TGTGCCAGCAGAAAATGGCTAGCGGATCTCAATGAGCAGTTCTTC; V gene: TRBV6-1; clone size: NA; J gene: TRBJ2-1; D gene: TRBD2
CDR3 protein: CASSLGPPDEQYF; CDR3 DNA: TGTGCCAGCAGCTTAGGGCCACCCGACGAGCAGTACTTC; V gene: TRBV7-2; clone size: NA; J gene: TRBJ2-7; D gene: NA
CDR3 protein: CASRQPNYGYTF; CDR3 DNA: TGTGCCAGCCGACAGCCTAACTATGGCTACACCTTC; V gene: TRBV28; clone size: NA; J gene: TRBJ1-2; D gene: NA
CDR3 protein: CASSHEFLSYNEQFF; CDR3 DNA: TGCGCCAGCTCCCATGAGTTCCTGTCCTACAATGAGCAGTTCTTC; V gene: TRBV5-1; clone size: NA; J gene: TRBJ2-1; D gene: NA
CDR3 protein: CASSFSGVNEKLFF; CDR3 DNA: TGTGCCAGCAGTTTCTCAGGTGTTAATGAAAAACTGTTTTTT; V gene: TRBV27; clone size: NA; J gene: TRBJ1-4; D gene: NA